This is a list of T cell receptor beta chains from one sample in a study of monozygotic twins with inflammatory bowel disease. TCRdb reprocessed the 5' RACE reads, with one entry per CDR3 protein and no DNA. The repertoire table contains 300,000 to 450,000 distinct CDR3 sequences. The specimen sequenced was blood. These receptors were collected from a human donor with ulcerative colitis or Crohn's disease, or a healthy co-twin of an affected twin (not recorded which). CDR3s include the opening cysteine and the closing phenylalanine or tryptophan.

>TRBJ2-1|TRBV11-3
CASSLEGGPYNEQFF
>TRBJ2-7|TRBV11-2
CASSPQQGSLSYEQYF
>TRBJ1-3|TRBV4-3
CASSHLGQANTIYF
>TRBJ2-5|TRBV24-1
CATSDPLGPGETQYF
>TRBJ1-4|TRBV6-1
CASSPFRGRGKEEKLFF
>TRBJ2-5|TRBV7-2
CASSLGGGGQETQYF
>TRBJ2-7|TRBV18
CASSPREGVGDEQYF
>TRBJ2-5|TRBV28
CASSLERLPGETQYF
>TRBJ1-6|TRBV20-1
CSAFHRGYNSPLHF
>TRBJ1-4|TRBV20-1
CSAGSGQINEKLFF
>TRBJ2-6|TRBV19
CASSNGSWSGANVLTF
>TRBJ2-1|TRBV20-1
CSARDTVAGAFQFF
>TRBJ1-1|TRBV10-3
CAISAPGETRAEAFF
>TRBJ2-5|TRBV7-9
CASSPDRVPETQYF
>TRBJ1-6|TRBV20-1
CSAGTGTGRNSPLHF
>TRBJ2-7|TRBV5-6
CASSLQGQGLKKQYF
>TRBJ2-2|TRBV11-2
CASTWAGSNTGELFF
>TRBJ2-6|TRBV20-1
CSALYPEGANVLTF
>TRBJ2-5|TRBV29-1
CSATGTGGETQYF